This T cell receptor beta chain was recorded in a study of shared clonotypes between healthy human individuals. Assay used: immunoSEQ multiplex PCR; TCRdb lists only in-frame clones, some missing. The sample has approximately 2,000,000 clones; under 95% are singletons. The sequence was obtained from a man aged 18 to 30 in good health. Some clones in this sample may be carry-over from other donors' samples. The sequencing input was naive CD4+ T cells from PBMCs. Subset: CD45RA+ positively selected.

The CDR3 DNA reads as TGTGCCAGCAGTTTATGGTCCGCGCACACCGGGGAGCTGTTTTTT. It is translated as CASSLWSAHTGELFF. This sequence joins TRBV28 and TRBJ2-2; D unresolved. CDR1 is MDHEN and CDR2 is SYDVKM in the germline V gene. This CDR3 spans 15 amino acids. V lost 0 bases to trimming and J lost 3 bases, with 8 bases between them.